Below are 27 T cell receptor beta chains sequenced from a single sample in a study of T cells in Graves' hyperthyroidism and ophthalmopathy. RNA transcripts served as the template for amplifying TCR beta CDR3 regions. The HTBI primer set served for first-round RT-PCR of the TCR CDR3. TCRdb fed the multiplex PCR reads into MiXCR, producing one record per CDR3 protein. This sample yields under 350,000 distinct CDR3 sequences, of which about 15% are seen a single time; 55% to 60% belongs to the top ten. Sequencing was performed on blood. These receptors came from a woman aged 60 to 75 with Graves' ophthalmopathy.

This clonotype was seen many times. The V call is TRBV27, the J call TRBJ2-1; 8 bases map to TRBD1. The V gene end was trimmed by 1 base and the J gene end by 6 bases; junction bases not matched to a gene: 11. The CDR3 extends over 17 amino acids. CDR1 is MNHEY and CDR2 is SMNVEV in the germline V gene (reference sequence). This CDR3 reads CASSLFARQGARNEQFF. The CDR3 nucleotides are TGTGCCAGCAGTTTATTCGCCCGGCAGGGGGCGCGCAATGAGCAGTTCTTC.

V usage is TRBV7-2 and J usage is TRBJ1-3; D remains unclear. Germline values: CDR1 SGHTA, CDR2 FQGNSA. The CDR3 contains 15 residues. Trimming cost V 1 base and J 4 bases, with 11 bases left between them. The CDR3 region has the DNA TGTGCCAGCAGCTTAGTACCGGGATCGGGAAACACCATATATTTT. It is translated as CASSLVPGSGNTIYF.

This sequence joins TRBV28 and TRBJ1-5; 12 positions match TRBD1. J lost 6 bases, V lost 6 bases, and 6 bases had no gene match. The CDR3 contains 15 residues. Germline V lookup: CDR1 MDHEN, CDR2 SYDVKM. The CDR3 sequence: CASSSGQGASQPQHF. For the CDR3, the DNA is TGTGCCAGCAGCTCGGGACAGGGGGCCAGTCAGCCCCAGCATTTT.

The V and J genes are TRBV3-1 and TRBJ1-5; 7 bases agree with TRBD1. J lost 11 bases, V lost 1 base, and 2 bases had no gene match. The germline V gene encodes CDR1 LGHDT and CDR2 YNNKEL (reference sequence). The CDR3 runs 12 residues. Here the CDR3 DNA reads TGTGCCAGCAGCCAAGGACAGGGAACCCAGCATTTT. This gives the protein CASSQGQGTQHF.

This chain links TRBV2 with TRBJ1-2; 9 nucleotides agree with TRBD1. The CDR3 contains 14 residues. From germline, CDR1 is SNHLY and CDR2 FYNNEI. V was pared by 8 bases and J by 8 bases, with 12 bases of the junction left unmatched. CDR3 bases: TGTGCCAGCTCCACGGGGACAGGGACCAACGGCTACACCTTC. This codes for CASSTGTGTNGYTF.

This clonotype was observed at least ten times. The chain carries TRBV2 and TRBJ1-6, with 8 bases lining up with TRBD1. Germline CDR1 reads SNHLY; CDR2 reads FYNNEI. The length of the CDR3 is 17 residues. Trimming at V came to 5 bases and at J to 7 bases, leaving 13 bases not matched to a gene. The CDR3 DNA is TGTGCCAGCAGTAACGACAGGGGTGGAGATATCAATTCACCCCTCCACTTT. Translating it yields CASSNDRGGDINSPLHF.

This clonotype has more than one count but fewer than ten. J is TRBJ1-1 and V is TRBV29-1, with D maybe TRBD1 (6 bases). V dropped 6 bases and J dropped 4 bases, with 15 bases sitting between them. The CDR3 extends over 13 amino acids. Germline CDR1 is SQVTM and CDR2 is ANQGSEA. The DNA of the CDR3 is TGCAGCGTCAGCACAGGGAGGACCACTGAAGCTTTCTTT. Its translation: CSVSTGRTTEAFF.

This clonotype was observed at least ten times. This chain joins TRBV20-1 and TRBJ2-5, with D hard to call. This CDR3 comprises 12 residues. V was trimmed by 6 bases and J by 7 bases, leaving 15 bases between them. Germline V gene lookup returns CDR1 DFQATT and CDR2 SNEGSKA (reference sequence). CDR3 loop: CSADLGFRTQYF. The CDR3 DNA reads TGCAGTGCCGACCTAGGCTTTCGGACCCAGTACTTC.

A few counts support this clonotype. A single base separates this from a much larger clone, so it may be a read error. The chain is built from TRBV7-2 and TRBJ2-7; 9 bases line up with TRBD2. The V segment lost 6 bases and the J segment 7 bases; nucleotides outside the gene matches: 13. The germline V gene encodes CDR1 SGHTA and CDR2 FQGNSA. The CDR3 consists of 15 residues. The CDR3 region has the DNA TGTGCCAGCAGTCGTCATCTTCCGGGACTAGCAGAGCAGTACTTC. Its protein product is CASSRHLPGLAEQYF.

CDR3 amino acids: CASSYTPGQGVGANVLTF. DNA for the CDR3: TGTGCCAGCAGTTACACCCCGGGACAGGGAGTTGGGGCCAACGTCCTGACTTTC. The chain combines TRBV6-9 with TRBJ2-6; the match to TRBD1 covers 9 bases. From germline, CDR1 is MNHGY and CDR2 SVAAGI. The CDR3 runs 18 residues. J was trimmed by 3 bases and V by 3 bases; bases with no gene match: 9.

The chain recombines TRBV19 with TRBJ2-1; tentative D call: TRBD1 (5 bases). V lost 4 bases and J lost 5, with 15 bases in between. The CDR3 totals 15 residues. Per germline, CDR1 LNHDA and CDR2 SQIVND (reference sequence). In DNA form, the CDR3 reads TGTGCCAGTAGTACCGACAGAGACTTGCACAATGAGCAGTTCTTC. As protein: CASSTDRDLHNEQFF.

This clonotype was counted many times. The chain uses TRBV6-1 and TRBJ1-4; possible D gene TRBD1, 5 bases. CDR1 is MNHNS and CDR2 is SASEGT in the germline V gene. The CDR3 has 13 amino acids. V was cut by 11 bases and J by 4 bases, with 14 bases left in between. DNA for the CDR3: TGTGCCTCACGGGGACTGAATAATGAAAAACTGTTTTTT. It translates to CASRGLNNEKLFF.

The chain uses TRBV11-2 and TRBJ1-4, with a possible D match to TRBD1 (5 bases). In germline, CDR1 is SGHAT, CDR2 FQNNGV. The CDR3 covers 18 residues. Trimming stripped 5 bases from V and 0 bases from J, with 19 bases between. The CDR3 DNA sequence: TGTGCCAGCAGCCCCCGGGTCGGGGCCTTTTCAACTAATGAAAAACTGTTTTTT. Its protein product is CASSPRVGAFSTNEKLFF.

This clonotype came up a few times. For the CDR3, the DNA is TGTGCCAGCAGTTTCCGACAGGGGGCAGCTGGGGCCAACGTCCTGACTTTC. It is translated as CASSFRQGAAGANVLTF. The chain uses TRBV6-1 and TRBJ2-6; 10 nucleotides agree with TRBD1. V lost 5 bases to trimming and J lost 2 bases; unmatched junction nucleotides: 6. The CDR3 consists of 17 residues. The V gene's germline CDR1 is MNHNS and CDR2 SASEGT.

The CDR3 loop reads CASSLGQGSVQYF. The CDR3 DNA reads as TGTGCCAGCAGTTTAGGGCAGGGGAGTGTGCAGTACTTC. The V gene is TRBV28, the J gene TRBJ2-7; tentative D call: TRBD1 (6 bases). The CDR3 length is 13 residues. The V and J ends lost 2 bases and 9 bases respectively, with 14 bases between them. The germline gives CDR1 MDHEN, CDR2 SYDVKM.

This clonotype has only one observation. The chain links TRBV18 to TRBJ2-1, with a weak D call TRBD2 (5 bases). V shed 2 bases and J shed 8 bases, with 16 bases lying between them. The germline gives CDR1 KGHSH, CDR2 LQKENI. This CDR3 is built from 15 residues. For the CDR3, the DNA is TGTGCCAGCTCACCAACGAATAGCGAGGCCCATGAGCAGTTCTTC. It is translated as CASSPTNSEAHEQFF.

J is TRBJ2-3 and V is TRBV24-1, with unresolved D. Trimming stripped 5 bases from V and 2 bases from J, with 10 bases between. CDR1 and CDR2 (germline): KGHDR, SFDVKD. The length of the CDR3 is 14 residues. The CDR3 spells CATSGDWITDTQYF. CDR3 sequence (DNA): TGTGCCACCAGTGGCGACTGGATCACAGATACGCAGTATTTT.

This clonotype was seen repeatedly, ten times or more. The chain uses TRBV6-1 and TRBJ2-2; a possible D gene is TRBD2 (5 bases). Germline loops: CDR1 MNHNS, CDR2 SASEGT. There are 14 residues in the CDR3. Trimming pared 5 bases from V and 6 bases from J, leaving 13 bases between. The CDR3 coding sequence is TGTGCCAGCAGTTCTGGGGTCGGGGCCGGGGAGCTGTTTTTT. It is translated as CASSSGVGAGELFF.

To note about this clonotype: A read error is possible here, since a much larger clone lies one base away. The V call is TRBV5-1, the J call TRBJ2-2, with D perhaps matching TRBD2 (6 bases). The CDR3 covers 13 residues. Germline V lookup: CDR1 SGHRS, CDR2 YFSETQ. Here the CDR3 DNA reads TGTGCCAGCAGCTTACAGCGAACCGGGGGGCTGTTTTTT. It is translated as CASSLQRTGGLFF.

This clonotype was seen at least ten times. V usage is TRBV2 and J usage is TRBJ2-2; perhaps D is TRBD1 or TRBD2 (5 bases each). Germline loops: CDR1 SNHLY, CDR2 FYNNEI. The CDR3 spans 14 residues. Trimming removed 10 bases at V and 3 bases at J, with 15 bases between. CDR3 region: CATSLEGYTGELFF. CDR3 nucleotide sequence: TGTGCCACCTCCCTTGAGGGGTACACCGGGGAGCTGTTTTTT.

Points on this clonotype: A read error is possible here, since a much larger clone lies one base away. The V and J genes are TRBV18 and TRBJ2-2, with D tentatively TRBD2 (5 bases). The CDR3 extends over 17 amino acids. The germline gives CDR1 KGHSH, CDR2 LQKENI. The chain's CDR3 is CASSPPHRGTNTGDLFF. The CDR3, as DNA: TGTGCCAGCTCACCACCGCACCGGGGTACGAACACCGGGGATCTGTTTTTT.

The V gene is TRBV27, the J gene TRBJ2-2; 8 bases are a match to TRBD1. This CDR3 is 15 amino acids long. Germline assignment: CDR1 MNHEY and CDR2 SMNVEV (reference sequence). The ends lost 4 bases at V and 5 bases at J; junction bases unmatched: 6. CDR3 sequence: CASSSDRGRTGELFF. CDR3 DNA sequence: TGTGCCAGCAGTTCAGACAGGGGAAGGACCGGGGAGCTGTTTTTT.

CDR3 DNA sequence: TGTGCCAGCAGTTACCTACGGACAGGGGGCGGCTATGGCTACACCTTC. Its translation: CASSYLRTGGGYGYTF. The rearrangement joins TRBV6-5 to TRBJ1-2; TRBD1 matches 11 bases. J lost 4 bases, V lost 2 bases, and 6 bases had no gene match. This CDR3 is built from 16 residues. Looked up from germline, CDR1 is MNHEY and CDR2 is SVGAGI.

The rearrangement links TRBV10-3 to TRBJ2-1; 10 bases align to TRBD1. Germline values: CDR1 ENHRY, CDR2 SYGVKD. V dropped 3 bases and J dropped 7; count of bases not matched to a gene: 6. The CDR3 sequence is 15 residues long. For the CDR3, the DNA is TGTGCCATCAGTGAAAAAGGACAGGGGGGTAATGAGCAGTTCTTC. It specifies CAISEKGQGGNEQFF.

This clonotype was seen many times. This chain links TRBV5-1 with TRBJ2-2, with TRBD1 identical over 11 bases. After removal of 3 bases from V and 4 bases from J, the junction contained 5 bases not matched to a gene. The CDR3 contains 16 residues. Looked up from germline, CDR1 is SGHRS and CDR2 is YFSETQ. The CDR3 spells CASSWSGTGGTGELFF. In DNA form, the CDR3 reads TGCGCCAGCAGCTGGTCCGGGACAGGGGGCACCGGGGAGCTGTTTTTT.

There are a few counts of this clonotype. The V gene is TRBV11-3, the J gene TRBJ1-6; D unclear. This CDR3 spans 15 amino acids. Germline CDR1 and CDR2: SGHNT and YENEEA. V lost 2 bases, J lost 2 bases, and 7 bases lay in between. The CDR3 loop reads CASSLRQTYNSPLHF. CDR3 nucleotides: TGTGCCAGCAGCTTACGACAAACCTATAATTCACCCCTCCACTTT.

The chain carries TRBV7-2 and TRBJ1-4, with TRBD1 matching over 9 bases. Germline V gene data show CDR1 as SGHTA and CDR2 as FQGNSA. CDR3 length equals 17 residues. Trimming took 5 bases from V and 8 from J; bases not matched to a gene: 15. CDR3 nucleotide sequence: TGTGCCAGCAGCCGGAGGGGACAGGGCGGGGGGAAAGAAAAACTGTTTTTT. Its translation: CASSRRGQGGGKEKLFF. The entire variable domain, with the rest obtained from reference TRBV7-2 and TRBJ1-4, is as follows: GAGVSQSPSNKVTEKGKDVELRCDPISGHTALYWYRQSLGQGLEFLIYFQGNSAPDKSGLPSDRFSAERTGGSVSTLTIQRTQQEDSAVYLCASSRRGQGGGKEKLFFGSGTQLSVL.